This T cell receptor beta chain was recorded in a study of T cells in Graves' hyperthyroidism and ophthalmopathy. Amplification of TCR beta CDR3 regions was performed using RNA transcripts as template. HTBI primers were the set used in a first-round RT-PCR of the TCR CDR3. TCRdb analysed the multiplex PCR reads with MiXCR anew, one entry per CDR3 protein. This table holds fewer than 450,000 distinct CDR3 sequences, 12% to 15% found once. CDR3 length: 15 residues. V lost 3 bases, J lost 0 bases, and 10 bases lay in between. This clonotype was seen many times. What was sequenced was blood. This clonotype was sampled from a woman aged 60-75 years with Graves' ophthalmopathy. The rearrangement joins TRBV12-3 or TRBV12-4 to TRBJ2-3; D is unclear. For the CDR3, the DNA is TGTGCCAGCAGTTTTGGCGGAACTAGCACAGATACGCAGTATTTT. Protein: CASSFGGTSTDTQYF.